This T cell receptor beta chain was retrieved from a study of response to subunit inactivated influenza vaccine. V lost 6 bases, J lost 6 bases, and 9 bases lay in between. CDR1 and CDR2 (germline): MDHEN, SYDVKM. The CDR3 is 13 residues long. TCRdb re-derived calls from the RT-PCR reads in MiXCR, one entry per CDR3 protein. The repertoire includes hundreds of thousands of distinct CDR3 sequences, approximately 10% of them detected once, and approximately 11% sits in the top ten. This clonotype has a handful of counts. Separately, the same data were catalogued under a study of T cells expressing NK-cell markers. According to that study: Beta-chain TCR cDNA was generated via 5'RACE template switching with UMIs. What remained unclear was the HCMV specificity of expanded NKG2C+ T cell clones.

The chain joins TRBV28 to TRBJ1-6; unclear D gene. The source was PBMCs from blood, collected on the day of vaccination. This sequence was found in a middle-aged man who received an inactivated influenza vaccine. The CDR3: CASRPRSNSPLHF. CDR3 nucleotide sequence: TGTGCCAGCAGGCCTCGCTCTAATTCACCCCTCCACTTT.